Following are 6 T cell receptor beta chains from one sample sequenced in a study of OX40 agonist ivuxolimab in advanced cancers. Measured with immunoSEQ multiplex PCR; TCRdb has only the in-frame clones, and not every one. Here the sample spans about 71,000 clones, about 81% being singletons. The sample consisted of CD4+ or CD8+ T cells sorted from blood, taken in a trial of the OX40 agonist ivuxolimab. These receptors all come from an adult with an advanced solid tumor such as melanoma, head and neck, liver or kidney cancer.

This rearrangement joins TRBV19 to TRBJ1-5; D not resolved. Looked up from germline, CDR1 is LNHDA and CDR2 is SQIVND (reference sequence). Trimming shortened V by 3 bases and J by 5 bases, and 8 bases separated the two germline ends. CDR3 length: 13 residues. The CDR3: CASSMNGYQPQHF. CDR3 nucleotides: TGTGCCAGTAGTATGAATGGGTATCAGCCCCAGCATTTT.

This clone was seen a handful of times. The V and J genes are TRBV6-1 and TRBJ1-5, with TRBD1 as a possible D gene (6 bases). The V gene lost 5 bases and the J gene lost 2 bases, with 13 bases spanning the gap. CDR1 and CDR2 (germline): MNHNS, SASEGT. The CDR3 loop spans 15 amino acids. CDR3 in amino acids: CASSRQVDGNQPQHF. In DNA form, the CDR3 reads TGTGCCAGCAGTAGACAGGTAGATGGCAATCAGCCCCAGCATTTT.

In its sample, this clone was seen a few times. CDR3 amino acids: CASRVVAGYTF. Here the CDR3 DNA reads TGTGCCAGCAGGGTAGTGGCCGGCTACACCTTC. The V call is TRBV6-6, the J call TRBJ1-2; D remains ambiguous. V lost 6 bases to trimming and J lost 8 bases, with 10 bases between them. This CDR3 region has 11 residues. Germline values: CDR1 MNHNY, CDR2 SVGAGI (reference sequence).

V usage is TRBV18 and J usage is TRBJ2-7, with 7 positions matching TRBD2. V shed 8 bases, J shed 6 bases, and the junction held 10 bases outside the gene matches. The CDR3 is made up of 13 amino acids. The germline CDR1 and CDR2 sequences are KGHSH and LQKENI. This chain's CDR3 is CASGAGTTVEQYF. The CDR3 coding sequence is TGTGCCAGCGGGGCCGGGACTACTGTCGAGCAGTACTTC.

V is TRBV7-9 and J is TRBJ1-1; D is undetermined. CDR3 size: 13 residues. V was pared by 2 bases and J by 0 bases, with 4 bases between. In germline, CDR1 is SEHNR, CDR2 FQNEAQ (reference sequence). CDR3 DNA: TGTGCCAGCAGCTTAACTATGAACACTGAAGCTTTCTTT. It translates to CASSLTMNTEAFF.

The rearrangement links TRBV5-1 to TRBJ1-5; TRBD1 is a possible D gene (5 bases). The ends were cut back, 4 bases at V and 4 bases at J, with 12 bases in the middle. This CDR3 is 14 amino acids long. Germline V gene data show CDR1 as SGHRS and CDR2 as YFSETQ. CDR3 protein: CASSPGTPNQPQHF. The CDR3, as DNA: TGCGCCAGCAGCCCCGGGACCCCAAATCAGCCCCAGCATTTT.